This TCR beta chain was retrieved from a study of T cell repertoires in cytomegalovirus infection. Study summary: HLA-B-restricted CMV epitopes that are well studied were used alongside recently identified HLA-C-restricted ones. In public TCR beta signatures, there were indications of both CMV infection and matching HLA type.

Points on this clonotype: Its antigen remains unidentified.

Study-wide results and limits: The response measured ex vivo was dominated by TCR beta clonotypes (HLA-C-restricted and CMV-specific). Carriers of CMV and the relevant HLA type were discriminated by public TCR beta frequency.

The trim removed 5 bases at V and 2 bases at J, leaving 7 bases unmatched. This CDR3 spans 16 amino acids. Germline V CDR1 and CDR2: LNHDA, SQIVND (reference sequence). TCRdb ran MiXCR on the reads and lists one entry per CDR3 protein. The sample contains fewer than 1,000,000 distinct CDR3 sequences, approximately 30% of which appear only once. This sample comprised cultured CD8+ T cells from PBMCs, obtained from culture after CMV antigen stimulation. The gene calls are TRBV19 and TRBJ2-2; 8 nucleotides match TRBD2. This receptor was identified in a human donor in good health (CMV status not recorded). Some clones in this sample may be carry-over from other donors' samples. The CDR3 DNA follows: TGTGCCAGTAGTCCGACAGCGGGGGCCAACACCGGGGAGCTGTTTTTT. Encoded protein: CASSPTAGANTGELFF.